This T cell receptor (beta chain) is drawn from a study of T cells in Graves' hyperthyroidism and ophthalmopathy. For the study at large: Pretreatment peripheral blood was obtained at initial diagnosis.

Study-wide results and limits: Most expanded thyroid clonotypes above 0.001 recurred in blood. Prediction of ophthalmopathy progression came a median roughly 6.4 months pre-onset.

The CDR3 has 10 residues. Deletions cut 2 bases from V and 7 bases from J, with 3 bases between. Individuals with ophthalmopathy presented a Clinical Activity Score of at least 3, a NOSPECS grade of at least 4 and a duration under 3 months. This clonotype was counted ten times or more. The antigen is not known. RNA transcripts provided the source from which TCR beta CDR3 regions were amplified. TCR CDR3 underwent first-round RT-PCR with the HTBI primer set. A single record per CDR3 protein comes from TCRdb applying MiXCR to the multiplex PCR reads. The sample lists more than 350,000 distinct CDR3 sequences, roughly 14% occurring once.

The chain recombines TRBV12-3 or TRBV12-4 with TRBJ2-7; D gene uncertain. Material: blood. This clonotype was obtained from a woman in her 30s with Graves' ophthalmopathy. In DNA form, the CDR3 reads TGTGCCAGCAGTTTAAAGGAGCAGTACTTC. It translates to CASSLKEQYF.